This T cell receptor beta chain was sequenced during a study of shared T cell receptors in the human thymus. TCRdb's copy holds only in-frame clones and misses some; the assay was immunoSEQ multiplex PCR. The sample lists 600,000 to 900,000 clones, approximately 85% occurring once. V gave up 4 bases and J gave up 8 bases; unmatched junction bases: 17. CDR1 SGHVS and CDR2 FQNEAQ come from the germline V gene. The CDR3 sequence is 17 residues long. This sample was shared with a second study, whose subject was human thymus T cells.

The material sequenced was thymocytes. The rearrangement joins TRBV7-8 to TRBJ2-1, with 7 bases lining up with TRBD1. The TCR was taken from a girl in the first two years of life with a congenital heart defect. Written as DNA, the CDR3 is TGTGCCAGCAGCTCCGGGACAGCCTACGCGCGGACATATGAGCAGTTCTTC. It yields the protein CASSSGTAYARTYEQFF.